This record looks at one TCR beta chain sequence and its context. The sample originates from a study of control samples from healthy donors and cancer patients. Trimming shortened V by 5 bases and J by 3 bases, and 15 bases separated the two germline ends. Germline CDR1 and CDR2: SQVTM and ANQGSEA. This CDR3 region has 14 residues. This table comes from immunoSEQ multiplex PCR, and its TCRdb copy is limited to in-frame clones, with some not included. The data contain around 100,000 clones, approximately 90% of them singletons. Sequenced sample: PBMCs. The rearrangement uses TRBV29-1 and TRBJ2-3, with a tentative D call TRBD2 (6 bases). This clonotype originated in a man in his 60s with lung cancer. The CDR3 DNA sequence: TGCAGCGTTACCGGGACCGGGGGTACAGATACGCAGTATTTT. Its protein is CSVTGTGGTDTQYF.